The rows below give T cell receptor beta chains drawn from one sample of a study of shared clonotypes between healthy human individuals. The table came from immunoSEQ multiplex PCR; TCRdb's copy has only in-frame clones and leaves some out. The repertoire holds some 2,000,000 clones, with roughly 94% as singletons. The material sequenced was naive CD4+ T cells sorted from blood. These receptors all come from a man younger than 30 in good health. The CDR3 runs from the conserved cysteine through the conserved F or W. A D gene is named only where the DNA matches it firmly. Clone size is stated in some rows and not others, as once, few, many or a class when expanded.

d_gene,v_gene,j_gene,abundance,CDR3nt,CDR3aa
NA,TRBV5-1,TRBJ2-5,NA,TGCGCCAGCAGCTTCGGACGGAGCCAAGAGACCCAGTACTTC,CASSFGRSQETQYF
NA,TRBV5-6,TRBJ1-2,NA,TGTGCCAGCAGCTTTACAGGGAGGGCTTACACCTTC,CASSFTGRAYTF
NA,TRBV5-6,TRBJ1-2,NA,TGTGCCAGCTTCTCGCAGGGAGGAAACTATGGCTACACCTTC,CASFSQGGNYGYTF
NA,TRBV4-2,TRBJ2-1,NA,TGTGCCAGCAGCTCCCTGCCTAGCACGAGCGGTACCTACAATGAGCAGTTCTTC,CASSSLPSTSGTYNEQFF
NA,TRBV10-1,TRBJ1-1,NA,TGCGCCAGCAGTCGGTTTAGTGGTGGTGAAGCTTTCTTT,CASSRFSGGEAFF
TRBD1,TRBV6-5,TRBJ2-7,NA,TGTGCCAGCAGTTACTCCAGGTCACAGGGGACCTACGAGCAGTACTTC,CASSYSRSQGTYEQYF
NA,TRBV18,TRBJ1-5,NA,TGTGCCAGCTCACCACCGGGCGGTCAGCCCCAGCATTTT,CASSPPGGQPQHF
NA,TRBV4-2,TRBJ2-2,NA,TGTGCCAGCAGCCAAGAAAACACCGGGGAGCTGTTTTTT,CASSQENTGELFF
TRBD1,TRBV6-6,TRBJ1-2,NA,TGTGCCAGCAGCCGAGGACAGGGGTGGGTTGGCTACACCTTC,CASSRGQGWVGYTF
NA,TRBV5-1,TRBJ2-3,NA,TGCGCCAGCAGGGACGGGACCGTCATGGTAGATACGCAGTATTTT,CASRDGTVMVDTQYF
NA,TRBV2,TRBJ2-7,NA,TGTGCCAGCAGTGAAGCTAGCCTAACGTCCTACGAGCAGTACTTC,CASSEASLTSYEQYF
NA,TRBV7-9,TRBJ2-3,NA,TGTGCCAGCAGCTTAATCACAGATACGCAGTATTTT,CASSLITDTQYF
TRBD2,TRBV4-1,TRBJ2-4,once,TGCGCCAGCAGCCGAGGACAGGGGAAAGGACTAGCGGGGGGAGCCGAAAACATTCAGTACTTC,CASSRGQGKGLAGGAENIQYF
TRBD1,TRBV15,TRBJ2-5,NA,TGTGCCACCAGCAGAGGGACAGGGGAGGCGGGGACCCAGTACTTC,CATSRGTGEAGTQYF
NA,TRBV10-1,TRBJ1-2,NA,TGCGCCAGCAGTGAGGGCCCGCGCTATGGCTACACCTTC,CASSEGPRYGYTF
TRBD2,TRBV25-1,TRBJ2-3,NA,TGTGCCAGCACCCCGACTAGCGGGAGCACAGATACGCAGTATTTT,CASTPTSGSTDTQYF
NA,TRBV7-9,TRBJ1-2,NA,TGTGCCAGCAGCGTATCACAGGTTAACTATGGCTACACCTTC,CASSVSQVNYGYTF